What follows describes a single T cell receptor beta chain. This record comes from a study of blood T cell repertoires in COVID-19. Generated by immunoSEQ multiplex PCR, the TCRdb table keeps only in-frame clones and is missing some. The data hold 150,000 to 180,000 clones, with about 90% observed a single time. The CDR3 contains 14 residues. Trimming cost V 1 base and J 2 bases, with 8 bases left between them. Germline V gene sequence: CDR1 SGDLS, CDR2 YYNGEE. The clonotype originates from a man in his fifties with acute or convalescent COVID-19. J is TRBJ2-3 and V is TRBV9; D gene ambiguous. The sequencing input was peripheral blood. The CDR3 region has the DNA TGTGCCAGCAGCGTAAACTACAACACAGATACGCAGTATTTT. Translated: CASSVNYNTDTQYF.